This T cell receptor (beta chain) was sequenced during a study of OX40 agonist ivuxolimab in advanced cancers. Excluded were patients having autoimmune disease history or systemic immunosuppression. Blood specimens came from baseline, cycle 4 day 1, and cycle 7 day 1. The method was immunoSEQ multiplex PCR; TCRdb's version includes in-frame clones alone and lacks a portion of them. The data contain about 150,000 clones, approximately 94% of them singletons. The V gene lost 2 bases and the J gene lost 11 bases, with 22 bases spanning the gap. This CDR3 is 15 amino acids long. The germline gives CDR1 SGHRS, CDR2 YFSETQ. This clone was seen a single time.

The gene calls are TRBV5-1 and TRBJ2-5; a weak D match, TRBD2 (6 bases). The receptor was derived from an adult with an advanced solid tumor such as melanoma, head and neck, liver or kidney cancer. This material consisted of CD4+ or CD8+ T cells sorted from blood, taken in a trial of the OX40 agonist ivuxolimab. The CDR3 sequence is CASSFLDIPGSPQYF. The CDR3 bases are TGCGCCAGCAGCTTTCTTGATATACCCGGGAGCCCGCAGTACTTC.